The present entry profiles one T cell receptor (beta chain) with its context. Looked up from germline, CDR1 is MNHNS and CDR2 is SASEGT. The V and J ends lost 10 bases and 5 bases respectively, with 14 bases between them. CDR3 length equals 12 residues. TCR beta CDR3 sequences were amplified from RNA transcripts. Using the HTBI primer set, a first-round RT-PCR was run on the TCR CDR3. TCRdb independently ran MiXCR on the multiplex PCR reads; one entry per CDR3 protein. The sample gives around 490,000 distinct CDR3 sequences, just under 20% of which show up once; over 45% is in the top ten. These data belong to a study of T cells in Graves' hyperthyroidism and ophthalmopathy.

The chain uses TRBV6-1 and TRBJ1-2; perhaps TRBD1 as D (5 bases). Sequences were obtained from blood. The source is a man aged 35 to 55 with Graves' ophthalmopathy. The CDR3 DNA reads TGTGCCAACGTCGACAGTCTGTATGGCTACACCTTC. Amino acid sequence: CANVDSLYGYTF.